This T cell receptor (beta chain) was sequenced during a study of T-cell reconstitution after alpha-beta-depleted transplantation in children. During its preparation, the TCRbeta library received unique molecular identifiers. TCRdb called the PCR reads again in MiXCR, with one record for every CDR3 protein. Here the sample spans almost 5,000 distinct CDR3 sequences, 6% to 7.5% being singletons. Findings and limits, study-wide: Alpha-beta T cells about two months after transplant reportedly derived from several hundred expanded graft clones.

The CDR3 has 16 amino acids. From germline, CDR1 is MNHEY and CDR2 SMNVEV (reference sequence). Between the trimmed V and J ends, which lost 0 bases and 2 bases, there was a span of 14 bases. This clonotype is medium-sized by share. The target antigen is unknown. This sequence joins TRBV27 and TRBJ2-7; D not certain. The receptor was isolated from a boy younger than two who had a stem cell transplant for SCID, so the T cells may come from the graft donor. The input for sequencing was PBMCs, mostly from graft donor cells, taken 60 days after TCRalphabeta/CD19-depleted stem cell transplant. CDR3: CASSLSSQPSAYEQYF. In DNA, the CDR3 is TGTGCCAGCAGTTTATCTAGTCAACCGTCCGCCTACGAGCAGTACTTC.